This T cell receptor beta chain was recovered during a study of cytomegalovirus exposure and HLA in healthy donors. This clone occurred once. Trimming removed 2 bases from V and 5 bases from J; junction bases left unmatched: 11. In germline, CDR1 is GTSNPN, CDR2 SVGIG (reference sequence). CDR3 length equals 15 residues. The primer mix had 60 Vbeta and 13 Jbeta primers. The protocol was immunoSEQ multiplex PCR, while the TCRdb copy is restricted to in-frame clones and leaves out a portion. This table holds more than 90,000 clones, approximately 75% found once. This sequence joins TRBV30 and TRBJ1-1, with TRBD1 identical over 7 bases. Material for sequencing was PBMCs. The sequence derives from a man between 45 and 60 years old in good health and CMV-seropositive. The CDR3 DNA is TGTGCCTGGAGTCCATACAGGGGACTTGTAACTGAAGCTTTCTTT. Protein sequence: CAWSPYRGLVTEAFF.